These 25 T cell receptor beta chains came from one sample sequenced in a study of cytomegalovirus exposure and HLA in healthy donors. PCR amplification relied on 60 Vbeta primers (plus 13 Jbeta primers). Produced via immunoSEQ multiplex PCR; TCRdb's table is partial and in-frame only. The table shows roughly 120,000 clones, with about 80% occurring only once. What was sequenced was PBMCs. All receptors come from a woman between 18 and 29 years old in good health and CMV-seropositive.

V and J are TRBV28 and TRBJ2-7; TRBD2 might be the D (5 bases). CDR3 length: 13 residues. V lost 2 bases, J lost 1 base, and 6 bases lay in between. Germline V gives CDR1 MDHEN, CDR2 SYDVKM. CDR3 amino acids: CASSLRGSYEQYF. CDR3 nucleotides: TGTGCCAGCAGTTTACGAGGGTCCTACGAGCAGTACTTC.

The V and J genes are TRBV13 and TRBJ2-5; 12 nucleotides agree with TRBD2. Per the germline V gene, CDR1 is PRHDT and CDR2 is FYEKMQ (reference sequence). This CDR3 region has 16 residues. With 0 bases clipped from V and 1 base from J, the junction kept 0 bases outside the gene matches. CDR3 in amino acids: CASSLGLAGGQETQYF. The CDR3 region has the DNA TGTGCCAGCAGCTTAGGACTAGCGGGAGGCCAAGAGACCCAGTACTTC.

J is TRBJ2-1 and V is TRBV18, with D possibly matching TRBD1 (5 bases). This CDR3 has 16 amino acids. The ends were cut back, 4 bases at V and 6 bases at J, with 19 bases in the middle. Germline lookup yields CDR1 KGHSH and CDR2 LQKENI. The CDR3 nucleotides are TGTGCCAGCTCACGGCAGGGCCCCTCCGTGGGCAATGAGCAGTTCTTC. Protein sequence: CASSRQGPSVGNEQFF.

The chain couples TRBV30 to TRBJ2-7, with 8 positions matching TRBD1. The V segment lost 2 bases and the J segment 4 bases; nucleotides outside the gene matches: 7. Per the germline V gene, CDR1 is GTSNPN and CDR2 is SVGIG (reference sequence). The CDR3 consists of 14 residues. The CDR3 nucleotides read TGTGCCTGGAGTTCAGGACAGGGTGTTTACGAGCAGTACTTC. Translated, it gives CAWSSGQGVYEQYF.

V and J are TRBV5-1 and TRBJ2-1; D is possibly TRBD2 (5 bases). Germline values: CDR1 SGHRS, CDR2 YFSETQ. Trimming stripped 0 bases from V and 2 bases from J, with 12 bases between. The CDR3 covers 16 residues. The CDR3 DNA follows: TGCGCCAGCAGCTTGGCCTTGGGGAGCCCCTACAATGAGCAGTTCTTC. Translated: CASSLALGSPYNEQFF.

The chain has TRBV28 and TRBJ1-5; D call uncertain. Per germline, CDR1 MDHEN and CDR2 SYDVKM. The CDR3 runs to 13 residues. Trimming took off 5 bases at V and 5 bases at J, with 10 bases between the two ends. In DNA form, the CDR3 reads TGTGCCAGCAGTGGGCGGGATGATCAGCCCCAGCATTTT. Translating gives CASSGRDDQPQHF.

This clone was seen a single time. The genes are TRBV11-3 and TRBJ2-3; 7 bases fit TRBD1. Germline-derived CDR1 and CDR2 are SGHNT and YENEEA. V shed 4 bases and J 2 bases; nucleotides not matched to a gene: 6. The CDR3 sequence is 15 residues long. CDR3 sequence: CASSSRQGNTDTQYF. The CDR3 DNA reads as TGTGCCAGCAGCTCTCGACAGGGTAACACAGATACGCAGTATTTT.

This clone was detected once. The chain links TRBV6-1 to TRBJ1-5; D is perhaps TRBD1 (5 bases). The CDR3 loop spans 13 amino acids. Trimming took 6 bases from V and 2 from J, leaving 8 bases between them. The germline V gene has CDR1 MNHNS and CDR2 SASEGT. CDR3 DNA: TGTGCCAGCAGGCAGGGCGGCAATCAGCCCCAGCATTTT. Its translation is CASRQGGNQPQHF.

This clone came up a few times. The chain couples TRBV30 to TRBJ1-5; perhaps TRBD1 as D (6 bases). Trimming removed 2 bases at V and 4 bases at J, with 18 bases between. CDR3 length: 16 residues. Germline CDR1 is GTSNPN and CDR2 is SVGIG (reference sequence). The CDR3 spells CAWSITGRTTNQPQHF. CDR3 DNA: TGTGCCTGGAGTATCACAGGGCGAACCACAAATCAGCCCCAGCATTTT.

The chain carries TRBV7-6 and TRBJ2-7; 13 bases match TRBD2. This CDR3 has 15 residues. With V trimmed by 4 bases and J by 3 bases, 3 bases remained unmatched. The germline V gene has CDR1 SGHVS and CDR2 FNYEAQ. CDR3 loop: CASSSRLAGGYEQYF. CDR3 sequence (DNA): TGTGCCAGCAGCTCCAGACTAGCGGGAGGCTACGAGCAGTACTTC. The whole variable domain, remainder taken from reference TRBV7-6 and TRBJ2-7, is GAGVSQSPRYKVTKRGQDVALRCDPISGHVSLYWYRQALGQGPEFLTYFNYEAQQDKSGLPNDRFSAERPEGSISTLTIQRTEQRDSAMYRCASSSRLAGGYEQYFGPGTRLTVT.

V gene TRBV6-6 combines with J gene TRBJ2-7; 7 bases are shared with TRBD1. The CDR3 sequence is 16 residues long. Trimming cost V 2 bases and J 7 bases; bases outside gene matches: 14. CDR1 is MNHNY, CDR2 SVGAGI, per germline (reference sequence). CDR3 amino acids: CASSYTGKRGRGEQYF. The CDR3 DNA is TGTGCCAGCAGTTACACAGGCAAGAGGGGGCGAGGAGAGCAGTACTTC.

This chain joins TRBV7-9 and TRBJ1-2, with D perhaps TRBD1 (6 bases). CDR3 length equals 15 residues. Germline lookup yields CDR1 SEHNR and CDR2 FQNEAQ (reference sequence). Trimming removed 0 bases at V and 6 bases at J, with 14 bases between. The CDR3 loop reads CASSLAGQGNNGYTF. The CDR3 region has the DNA TGTGCCAGCAGCTTAGCTGGGCAGGGGAATAATGGCTACACCTTC.

This chain links TRBV5-4 with TRBJ1-2, with D hard to call. V gave up 2 bases and J gave up 5 bases, with 10 bases separating them. Germline CDR1 reads SGHNT; CDR2 reads YYREEE (reference sequence). The CDR3 consists of 13 residues. For the CDR3, the DNA is TGTGCCAGCAGCTTCTCAGGTCGGTATGGCTACACCTTC. It specifies CASSFSGRYGYTF.

V usage is TRBV28 and J usage is TRBJ2-7, with 8 bases aligning to TRBD1. CDR1 is MDHEN and CDR2 is SYDVKM in the germline V gene. Trimming took 7 bases from V and 7 from J; bases not matched to a gene: 12. CDR3 length equals 14 residues. This CDR3 reads CASTTRDRMGEQYF. CDR3 nucleotide sequence: TGTGCCAGCACGACTCGGGACAGGATGGGAGAGCAGTACTTC.

The rearrangement links TRBV5-1 to TRBJ2-7; tentative D call: TRBD1 (7 bases). The length of the CDR3 is 14 residues. The V end was cut by 4 bases, the J end by 2 bases, with 13 bases between. CDR1 and CDR2 from the germline V gene are SGHRS and YFSETQ. For the CDR3, the DNA is TGCGCCAGCAGCGCGGGACAGTCCACCTACGAGCAGTACTTC. Amino acid sequence: CASSAGQSTYEQYF.

As to this clone: The junction and the germline gene differ at one end; a read error may be behind it. The rearrangement links TRBV7-9 to TRBJ1-2; possibly TRBD1 for D (6 bases). The CDR3 is 16 amino acids. Per germline, CDR1 SEHNR and CDR2 FQNEAQ (reference sequence). CDR3 in amino acids: CSSSGGQFQGGYGYTF. The CDR3 nucleotides read TGTTCCAGCAGCGGGGGCCAGTTTCAAGGAGGCTATGGCTACACCTTC.

V gene TRBV10-2 combines with J gene TRBJ1-5, with 7 bases lining up with TRBD1. Germline loops: CDR1 WSHSY, CDR2 SAAADI. The CDR3 covers 13 residues. V shed 7 bases and J 3 bases; nucleotides not matched to a gene: 3. Written as DNA, the CDR3 is TGCGCCAGCACCACAGGGGACAATCAGCCCCAGCATTTT. Translating gives CASTTGDNQPQHF.

The rearrangement uses TRBV30 and TRBJ2-1; 12 nucleotides match TRBD2. Germline CDR1 GTSNPN, CDR2 SVGIG (reference sequence). After removal of 5 bases from V and 0 bases from J, the junction contained 5 bases not matched to a gene. The CDR3 covers 16 residues. The CDR3 nucleotides read TGTGCCTGGGGTCCTAGCGGGAGGGGCTCCTACAATGAGCAGTTCTTC. It is translated as CAWGPSGRGSYNEQFF.

This chain connects TRBV19 to TRBJ1-4; 7 bases align to TRBD1. The CDR3 spans 13 residues. After removal of 7 bases from V and 4 bases from J, the junction contained 3 bases not matched to a gene. Germline-derived CDR1 and CDR2 are LNHDA and SQIVND (reference sequence). This CDR3 reads CASKGAVNEKLFF. CDR3 DNA: TGTGCCAGTAAGGGGGCGGTTAATGAAAAACTGTTTTTT.

With respect to this clone: An end of the junction differs from the germline gene, which may be a read error. The V call is TRBV7-9, the J call TRBJ2-2; D perhaps matches TRBD1 (6 bases). The CDR3 has 16 residues. CDR1 SEHNR and CDR2 FQNEAQ come from the germline V gene (reference sequence). The CDR3 loop is CSSSFYQGKGTGELFF. The CDR3 DNA follows: TGTTCCAGCAGCTTCTATCAGGGGAAGGGCACCGGGGAGCTGTTTTTT. The variable domain in full, completed from reference TRBV7-9 and TRBJ2-2, reads DTGVSQNPRHKITKRGQNVTFRCDPISEHNRLYWYRQTLGQGPEFLTYFQNEAQLEKSRLLSDRFSAERPKGSFSTLEIQRTEQGDSAMYLCSSSFYQGKGTGELFFGEGSRLTVL.

The genes are TRBV6-1 and TRBJ2-7; TRBD1 agrees at 7 bases. Losses at the gene ends were 4 bases for V and 3 bases for J; bases not matched to a gene: 9. Germline V lookup: CDR1 MNHNS, CDR2 SASEGT. The CDR3 loop spans 15 amino acids. The CDR3 here is CASSVQQGMIYEQYF. CDR3 DNA: TGTGCCAGCAGTGTCCAACAGGGGATGATCTACGAGCAGTACTTC.

The J gene is TRBJ2-7, the V gene TRBV11-2; TRBD2 aligns across 9 bases. CDR1 is SGHAT and CDR2 is FQNNGV in the germline V gene. V lost 1 base and J lost 7; bases outside the gene matches: 5. The length of the CDR3 is 14 residues. Here the CDR3 reads CASSLGGGRAEQYF. The CDR3 bases are TGTGCCAGCAGCTTAGGTGGCGGGAGGGCTGAGCAGTACTTC. Full variable domain (missing parts from reference TRBV11-2 and TRBJ2-7): EAGVAQSPRYKIIEKRQSVAFWCNPISGHATLYWYQQILGQGPKLLIQFQNNGVVDDSQLPKDRFSAERLKGVDSTLKIQPAKLEDSAVYLCASSLGGGRAEQYFGPGTRLTVT.

The chain joins TRBV7-9 to TRBJ2-1, with D unclear. Trimming shortened V by 4 bases and J by 9 bases, and 4 bases separated the two germline ends. The CDR3 spans 10 residues. Germline V gene data show CDR1 as SEHNR and CDR2 as FQNEAQ (reference sequence). CDR3 region: CASSSPEQFF. The CDR3 DNA reads as TGTGCCAGCAGCTCTCCTGAGCAGTTCTTC. Full variable domain (missing parts from reference TRBV7-9 and TRBJ2-1): DTGVSQNPRHKITKRGQNVTFRCDPISEHNRLYWYRQTLGQGPEFLTYFQNEAQLEKSRLLSDRFSAERPKGSFSTLEIQRTEQGDSAMYLCASSSPEQFFGPGTRLTVL.

This CDR3 is CASSLQGTGANVLTF. CDR3 DNA: TGCGCCAGCAGCTTGCAGGGGACCGGGGCCAACGTCCTGACTTTC. The chain employs TRBV5-1 and TRBJ2-6; D may be TRBD1 (6 bases). V lost 1 base and J lost 4, with 9 bases in between. Germline V lookup: CDR1 SGHRS, CDR2 YFSETQ. This CDR3 comprises 15 residues.

In its sample, this clone was seen a few times. The rearrangement links TRBV13 to TRBJ2-5; 8 nucleotides match TRBD1. The CDR3 has 14 residues. The V segment lost 5 bases and the J segment 3 bases; nucleotides outside the gene matches: 5. The V gene's germline CDR1 is PRHDT and CDR2 FYEKMQ (reference sequence). The CDR3 DNA is TGTGCCAGCAGCCAGAGGACAGGGAAAGAGACCCAGTACTTC. This codes for CASSQRTGKETQYF.